One sample yielded the 7 T cell receptor beta chains listed below, sequenced in a study of radiotherapy plus CTLA-4 blockade in lung cancer. Only in-frame clones appear in the TCRdb table, and some are missing; sequencing was by immunoSEQ multiplex PCR. Among 85,000 to 120,000 clones listed, over 75% were seen once. The material sequenced was peripheral blood, taken from a patient treated with radiotherapy plus ipilimumab. These receptors were collected from a human donor with non-small cell lung cancer that progressed on radiotherapy plus ipilimumab. Some clones in this sample may be carry-over from other donors' samples.

The chain links TRBV15 to TRBJ1-2; D perhaps matches TRBD1 (5 bases). V was shortened by 1 base and J by 8 bases, with 17 bases between the two germline ends. The V gene's germline CDR1 is LNHNV and CDR2 YYDKDF (reference sequence). This CDR3 spans 15 amino acids. The CDR3 bases are TGTGCCACCAGCAGAGTCGGGAATTGGGGGATAGGCTACACCTTC. Protein sequence: CATSRVGNWGIGYTF. Variable domain in full (rest from reference TRBV15 and TRBJ1-2): DAMVIQNPRYQVTQFGKPVTLSCSQTLNHNVMYWYQQKSSQAPKLLFHYYDKDFNNEADTPDNFQSRRPNTSFCFLDIRSPGLGDTAMYLCATSRVGNWGIGYTFGSGTRLTVV.

This chain joins TRBV2 and TRBJ2-5; a possible D gene is TRBD1 (6 bases). The germline V and J ends were trimmed by 5 bases and 1 base, with 11 bases remaining between them. The CDR3 consists of 14 residues. Per the germline V gene, CDR1 is SNHLY and CDR2 is FYNNEI. The DNA of the CDR3 is TGTGCCAGCAGTTCCTGGGACACCCAAGAGACCCAGTACTTC. This sequence encodes CASSSWDTQETQYF.

The count of this clone is one. The chain is built from TRBV5-5 and TRBJ1-2, with D perhaps matching TRBD1 (5 bases). Germline-derived CDR1 and CDR2 are SGHKS and YYEKEE (reference sequence). V lost 4 bases and J 7 bases, leaving 17 bases between the germline ends. CDR3 size: 14 residues. DNA of the CDR3: TGTGCCAGCAGCCTAGGGGCCCCCCTGATTGGCTACACCTTC. Amino acids: CASSLGAPLIGYTF.

The V and J genes are TRBV28 and TRBJ2-5; 10 nucleotides line up with TRBD2. This CDR3 has 18 residues. The trim removed 5 bases at V and 2 bases at J, leaving 14 bases unmatched. CDR1 is MDHEN and CDR2 is SYDVKM in the germline V gene. The CDR3 nucleotides are TGTGCCAGCAGTCCTCAAGGCGCTAGCGGGGGTACTCAAGAGACCCAGTACTTC. This encodes CASSPQGASGGTQETQYF.

CDR3 nucleotide sequence: TGTGCCAGCACCCTGAATCCGGGGGGGCAAGAGACCCAGTACTTC. This encodes CASTLNPGGQETQYF. The chain combines TRBV5-4 with TRBJ2-5; 8 positions match TRBD2. J gave up 2 bases and V 6 bases, and 9 bases lay outside the gene matches. Germline CDR1 and CDR2: SGHNT and YYREEE (reference sequence). There are 15 residues in the CDR3.

V is TRBV27 and J is TRBJ2-1; the D is unclear. The V gene's germline CDR1 is MNHEY and CDR2 SMNVEV (reference sequence). The CDR3 loop spans 13 amino acids. V lost 4 bases and J lost 2, with 6 bases in between. CDR3 coding DNA: TGTGCCAGCAGTTCTAGGGCCTACAATGAGCAGTTCTTC. Protein product: CASSSRAYNEQFF.

The CDR3 nucleotides read TGTGCCAGCAGCTTCACCATTGCCGGGGGTGGCTACACCTTC. It specifies CASSFTIAGGGYTF. The chain combines TRBV5-6 with TRBJ1-2; D is perhaps TRBD1 (5 bases). The germline V and J ends were trimmed by 2 bases and 7 bases, with 15 bases remaining between them. Germline V gene data show CDR1 as SGHDT and CDR2 as YYEEEE. This CDR3 is 14 amino acids long.